This TCR beta chain was recorded in a study of T-cell reconstitution after alpha-beta-depleted transplantation in children. Unique molecular identifiers were built into the TCRbeta library. TCRdb itself ran the PCR reads through MiXCR, one entry per CDR3 protein. This table has 150,000 to 250,000 distinct CDR3 sequences, approximately 6.8% appearing once. Study conclusions and caveats: After transplant, high TCRbeta diversity at day 60 in some patients arose from surviving recipient T cells and thymic progenitors. T-cell counts and diversity at one year post-transplant came mainly from newly produced T cells.

The V and J ends lost 6 bases and 6 bases, in that order; junction bases with no gene match: 4. This CDR3 contains 13 residues. Germline CDR1 and CDR2: MNHEY and SVGAGI. This clonotype was found many times. Its target is unknown. This receptor was taken from a girl under two years old with combined immunodeficiency, due to receive a stem cell transplant. This chain connects TRBV6-5 to TRBJ1-5; 8 nucleotides line up with TRBD1. The sequencing used PBMCs, collected before TCRalphabeta/CD19-depleted stem cell transplant. The CDR3 here is CASSWTGTQPQHF. The CDR3 bases are TGTGCCAGCAGCTGGACAGGGACTCAGCCCCAGCATTTT.